Below, 12 T cell receptor beta chains from the same sample are listed, as sequenced in a study of chemoradiotherapy in HPV16-positive cancers. The assay was immunoSEQ multiplex PCR, and TCRdb's table has in-frame clones only and misses some. This sample has over 15,000 clones, with 79% found just once. This material was acquired from a patient who underwent chemoradiotherapy. These receptors were collected from a human donor with HPV-associated anogenital cancer.

The chain is built from TRBV11-2 and TRBJ1-4, with 8 bases matching TRBD1. Germline lookup yields CDR1 SGHAT and CDR2 FQNNGV. J lost 7 bases, V lost 7 bases, and 11 bases had no gene match. The CDR3 is 15 amino acids. CDR3 bases: TGTGCCAGCAAAAGGACAGGGACTGTATTTGAAAAACTGTTTTTT. It specifies CASKRTGTVFEKLFF.

The chain links TRBV6-5 to TRBJ1-2, with a tentative D call TRBD1 (6 bases). Germline V gene lookup returns CDR1 MNHEY and CDR2 SVGAGI. The ends were cut back, 6 bases at V and 2 bases at J, with 10 bases in the middle. This CDR3 has 13 residues. CDR3 DNA sequence: TGTGCCAGCAGATATGGACAGAACTATGGCTACACCTTC. As protein: CASRYGQNYGYTF.

V is TRBV7-9 and J is TRBJ2-3; a weak D match, TRBD1 (5 bases). Germline V gene sequence: CDR1 SEHNR, CDR2 FQNEAQ (reference sequence). V was shortened by 1 base and J by 3 bases, with 14 bases between the two germline ends. This CDR3 region has 16 residues. This chain's CDR3 is CASSLDGQGRTDTQYF. In nucleotides, the CDR3 is TGTGCCAGCAGCTTAGATGGGCAGGGTAGGACAGATACGCAGTATTTT.

The J gene is TRBJ2-1, the V gene TRBV4-3; 11 bases are shared with TRBD2. The V and J ends lost 0 bases and 4 bases, in that order; junction bases with no gene match: 8. Germline V gene lookup returns CDR1 LGHNA and CDR2 YSLEER. CDR3 length equals 18 residues. CDR3 sequence reads: CASSQEAASGGSYNEQFF. The CDR3 DNA follows: TGCGCCAGCAGCCAAGAGGCGGCTAGCGGGGGGTCATACAATGAGCAGTTCTTC.

The gene calls are TRBV7-2 and TRBJ2-3; no firm D call. This CDR3 is built from 13 residues. V dropped 3 bases and J dropped 6 bases, with 10 bases sitting between them. CDR1 and CDR2 (germline): SGHTA, FQGNSA. CDR3 nucleotide sequence: TGTGCCAGCAGCTTCATTCGTCTTGATACGCAGTATTTT. Amino acid sequence: CASSFIRLDTQYF.

The chain links TRBV11-3 to TRBJ2-3, with 15 bases lining up with TRBD2. This CDR3 has 16 residues. Germline-derived CDR1 and CDR2 are SGHNT and YENEEA. V shed 5 bases, J shed 6 bases, and the junction held 6 bases outside the gene matches. Here the CDR3 reads CASSGGLAGGGDTQYF. The CDR3 coding sequence is TGTGCCAGCAGCGGGGGACTAGCGGGGGGCGGGGATACGCAGTATTTT.

This sequence joins TRBV7-9 and TRBJ1-2; perhaps TRBD1 as D (6 bases). CDR3 size: 14 residues. Germline values: CDR1 SEHNR, CDR2 FQNEAQ (reference sequence). Trimming left V 3 bases short and J 4 bases short, with 12 bases between. CDR3 nucleotides: TGTGCCAGCAGCTTGGGGAGGGGGGCCTATGGCTACACCTTC. Protein sequence: CASSLGRGAYGYTF.

J is TRBJ2-1 and V is TRBV4-1, with 9 bases aligning to TRBD2. CDR1 is MGHRA and CDR2 is YSYEKL in the germline V gene. The CDR3 is 15 residues long. The J segment lost 4 bases and the V segment lost 0 bases, leaving 1 base of the junction unmatched. The CDR3 coding sequence is TGCGCCAGCAGCCAAGATACTAGCGGGTACAATGAGCAGTTCTTC. Translated, it gives CASSQDTSGYNEQFF.

V usage is TRBV4-2 and J usage is TRBJ2-2; TRBD1 is a possible D gene (6 bases). The germline CDR1 and CDR2 sequences are LGHNA and YNFKEQ. This CDR3 contains 17 residues. The germline V and J ends were trimmed by 4 bases and 4 bases, with 19 bases remaining between them. The CDR3 region is CASSRAGTSPITGELFF. Here the CDR3 DNA reads TGTGCCAGCAGCCGTGCCGGGACATCCCCTATCACCGGGGAGCTGTTTTTT.

This rearrangement joins TRBV29-1 to TRBJ1-1, with D tentatively TRBD1 (6 bases). The germline V gene encodes CDR1 SQVTM and CDR2 ANQGSEA. This CDR3 spans 13 amino acids. Trimming pared 6 bases from V and 5 bases from J, leaving 16 bases between. CDR3 sequence reads: CSVDSGERTEAFF. In DNA form, the CDR3 reads TGCAGCGTCGACTCAGGGGAACGAACTGAAGCTTTCTTT.

V gene TRBV7-9 combines with J gene TRBJ1-3; a possible D gene is TRBD1 (6 bases). Germline CDR1 SEHNR, CDR2 FQNEAQ (reference sequence). Trimming removed 8 bases from V and 3 bases from J, with 14 bases in between. This CDR3 is built from 14 residues. The CDR3 DNA reads as TGTGCCAGCGGTCCGGGACACATTGGAAACACCATATATTTT. Translating gives CASGPGHIGNTIYF. The variable domain in full, with the rest retrieved from reference TRBV7-9 and TRBJ1-3, is DTGVSQNPRHKITKRGQNVTFRCDPISEHNRLYWYRQTLGQGPEFLTYFQNEAQLEKSRLLSDRFSAERPKGSFSTLEIQRTEQGDSAMYLCASGPGHIGNTIYFGEGSWLTVV.

V is TRBV7-2 and J is TRBJ2-3; D may be TRBD1 (6 bases). Germline loops: CDR1 SGHTA, CDR2 FQGNSA. Trimming took off 3 bases at V and 8 bases at J, with 21 bases between the two ends. The CDR3 covers 16 residues. This CDR3 reads CASSFDRPGRSSTQYF. Here the CDR3 DNA reads TGTGCCAGCAGCTTTGACAGGCCCGGACGAAGCAGTACGCAGTATTTT.